This T cell receptor beta chain was identified in a study of shared clonotypes between healthy human individuals. This CDR3 is built from 12 residues. The V end was cut by 6 bases, the J end by 3 bases, with 5 bases between. Germline loops: CDR1 SNHLY, CDR2 FYNNEI. In the case of this clone: The antigen remains unidentified.

Whole-study results and caveats: Clonotypes shared by all four donors outscored non-shared clonotypes in generation probability.

Clones were sequenced by immunoSEQ multiplex PCR, and TCRdb holds only the in-frame ones, with some missing. This sample carries over a million clones, approximately 78% of them seen once, and the ten largest clones take more than 0.45%. The V gene is TRBV2, the J gene TRBJ2-2, with no clear D. The receptor's source is a man aged 18 to 35 in good health. Some clones in this sample may be carry-over from other donors' samples. Sequencing input: memory CD4+ T cells from PBMCs. Subset reported: CD45RA-negative fraction. In DNA, the CDR3 is TGTGCCAGCAGGTATTACACCGGGGAGCTGTTTTTT. Translating gives CASRYYTGELFF.